This T cell receptor beta chain was sequenced in a study of neurological immune-mediated disorders. Findings and limits, study-wide: Multiple sclerosis was found to have the least TCR clonal expansion, below healthy controls, and HTLV-1-associated myelopathy the most.

This clonotype has a count of ten or more. Its target is unknown. With 10-nucleotide random UMIs included, cDNA was synthesized by 5'RACE. TCRdb reprocessed the 5' RACE reads with MiXCR, giving one entry per CDR3 protein. The sample has around 64,000 distinct CDR3 sequences, roughly 13% seen once. The CDR3 is 14 residues long. In germline, CDR1 is SQVTM, CDR2 ANQGSEA. The trim removed 3 bases at V and 2 bases at J, leaving 6 bases unmatched. The genes are TRBV29-1 and TRBJ2-5; TRBD2 matches at 7 bases. The source of this sequence is an older woman with HTLV-1-associated myelopathy (HAM/TSP). Specimen: PBMCs. The DNA for the CDR3 is TGCAGCGTTGAGGGGCTAGCGGAGCAAGAGACCCAGTACTTC. It encodes CSVEGLAEQETQYF.